Each of the 26 T cell receptor beta chains below was sequenced from the same sample in a study of cytomegalovirus exposure and HLA in healthy donors. Primers for the PCR totalled 60 Vbeta and 13 Jbeta. Sequencing used immunoSEQ multiplex PCR; TCRdb keeps in-frame clones, though not all of them. The sample has tens of thousands of clones; about 75% are singletons. The sample comprised PBMCs. These receptors all come from a man aged 40-50 years in good health and CMV-seronegative.

Points on this clone: The same CDR3 is also encoded by other DNA sequences in this sample. The chain combines TRBV6-5 with TRBJ1-4; 7 bases fit TRBD1. V lost 0 bases and J lost 7; bases outside the gene matches: 5. The CDR3 covers 15 residues. Germline values: CDR1 MNHEY, CDR2 SVGAGI. The CDR3 loop is CASSYSRQGSEKLFF. In nucleotides, the CDR3 is TGTGCCAGCAGTTACTCACGACAGGGTAGTGAAAAACTGTTTTTT.

In this sample, this clone turned up a few times. The chain joins TRBV5-1 to TRBJ1-1; no reliable D call. The CDR3 is 14 amino acids. Germline lookup yields CDR1 SGHRS and CDR2 YFSETQ. V was trimmed by 2 bases and J by 1 base, leaving 9 bases between them. Written as DNA, the CDR3 is TGCGCCAGCAGCTTACTGACTGGGAACACTGAAGCTTTCTTT. Translating it yields CASSLLTGNTEAFF. The entire variable domain, with the rest obtained from reference TRBV5-1 and TRBJ1-1, is as follows: KAGVTQTPRYLIKTRGQQVTLSCSPISGHRSVSWYQQTPGQGLQFLFEYFSETQRNKGNFPGRFSGRQFSNSRSEMNVSTLELGDSALYLCASSLLTGNTEAFFGQGTRLTVV.

The gene calls are TRBV28 and TRBJ2-5, with a possible D match to TRBD1 (5 bases). V lost 5 bases and J lost 4, with 14 bases in between. Per germline, CDR1 MDHEN and CDR2 SYDVKM. CDR3 size: 14 residues. CDR3: CASSPRIRGETQYF. Here the CDR3 DNA reads TGTGCCAGCAGTCCCCGCATTAGGGGAGAGACCCAGTACTTC.

Only a few counts were recorded for this clone. The rearrangement joins TRBV11-2 to TRBJ2-7; 7 bases align to TRBD2. The CDR3 spans 17 residues. CDR1 is SGHAT and CDR2 is FQNNGV in the germline V gene. J was trimmed by 4 bases and V by 2 bases; bases with no gene match: 14. DNA of the CDR3: TGTGCCAGCAGCTTACCAACCTCCGGCGGGAGTCCTTACGAGCAGTACTTC. As protein: CASSLPTSGGSPYEQYF.

This chain joins TRBV19 and TRBJ1-2, with 8 bases identical to TRBD1. Germline V gene lookup returns CDR1 LNHDA and CDR2 SQIVND (reference sequence). With V trimmed by 3 bases and J by 7 bases, 7 bases remained unmatched. The CDR3 totals 14 residues. This CDR3 is CASSMGRGLSGYTF. The CDR3 DNA reads as TGTGCCAGTAGTATGGGCAGGGGGCTCAGTGGCTACACCTTC.

The rearrangement uses TRBV11-2 and TRBJ2-7, with TRBD1 identical over 7 bases. The germline V gene encodes CDR1 SGHAT and CDR2 FQNNGV. The ends lost 2 bases at V and 4 bases at J; junction bases unmatched: 8. The CDR3 length is 15 residues. The DNA for the CDR3 is TGTGCCAGCAGCTTATACGTACAGGGGAAATACGAGCAGTACTTC. Protein sequence: CASSLYVQGKYEQYF.

The chain is built from TRBV7-2 and TRBJ1-5; no reliable D call. CDR3 length: 13 residues. The ends were cut back, 1 base at V and 9 bases at J, with 10 bases in the middle. Germline CDR1 is SGHTA and CDR2 is FQGNSA. The CDR3 DNA reads TGTGCCAGCAGCTTAGTTTCCGAGGGGCCCCAGCATTTT. Its translation: CASSLVSEGPQHF.

This clone has only a few counts. This chain uses TRBV19 with TRBJ2-3; D ambiguous. Deletions cut 3 bases from V and 3 bases from J, with 4 bases between. Germline lookup yields CDR1 LNHDA and CDR2 SQIVND (reference sequence). The CDR3 sequence is 12 residues long. This CDR3 reads CASSIGTDTQYF. The CDR3 nucleotides are TGTGCCAGTAGTATCGGGACAGATACGCAGTATTTT.

The genes are TRBV7-9 and TRBJ2-2; tentatively, D is TRBD2 (5 bases). The CDR3 loop spans 15 amino acids. Germline V gene data show CDR1 as SEHNR and CDR2 as FQNEAQ (reference sequence). Trimming removed 5 bases from V and 1 base from J, with 11 bases in between. This CDR3 reads CASSDRDRNTGELFF. The CDR3 DNA sequence: TGTGCCAGCAGCGACCGGGATCGGAACACCGGGGAGCTGTTTTTT.

V and J are TRBV5-1 and TRBJ2-6; 7 nucleotides align to TRBD1. The germline CDR1 and CDR2 sequences are SGHRS and YFSETQ. This CDR3 is 16 amino acids long. V shed 2 bases, J shed 0 bases, and the junction held 2 bases outside the gene matches. For the CDR3, the DNA is TGCGCCAGCAGCTTACAGGGGAACTCTGGGGCCAACGTCCTGACTTTC. This translates into CASSLQGNSGANVLTF.

This clone was seen more than once but under ten times. This chain joins TRBV4-2 and TRBJ1-3; the match to TRBD1 covers 7 bases. The CDR3 loop spans 16 amino acids. Germline V lookup: CDR1 LGHNA, CDR2 YNFKEQ. V lost 0 bases to trimming and J lost 3 bases; unmatched junction nucleotides: 5. CDR3 nucleotide sequence: TGTGCCAGCAGCCAAGATGTAGCAGGGGGTGGAAACACCATATATTTT. Translation gives CASSQDVAGGGNTIYF.

The genes are TRBV2 and TRBJ1-5; D may be TRBD1 (5 bases). The V end lost 6 bases, the J end lost 6 bases, and 15 bases lay between the germline ends. CDR1 is SNHLY and CDR2 is FYNNEI in the germline V gene. The CDR3 is made up of 14 amino acids. The CDR3 is CASSGTGRRQPQHF. For the CDR3, the DNA is TGTGCCAGCAGCGGAACAGGAAGGCGTCAGCCCCAGCATTTT.

The CDR3 loop reads CAWSVQGARTEAFF. CDR3 coding DNA: TGTGCCTGGAGTGTACAGGGGGCTAGGACTGAAGCTTTCTTT. The gene calls are TRBV30 and TRBJ1-1; TRBD1 matches 9 bases. The CDR3 loop spans 14 amino acids. Germline CDR1 and CDR2: GTSNPN and SVGIG (reference sequence). V was clipped by 0 bases and J by 5 bases; unmatched bases: 4.

This clone was observed a few times. The chain's CDR3 is CASSLGGPGTTYEQYF. In nucleotides, the CDR3 is TGTGCCAGCAGCTTAGGTGGCCCCGGGACTACTTACGAGCAGTACTTC. V and J are TRBV7-2 and TRBJ2-7; 7 nucleotides align to TRBD2. CDR1 SGHTA and CDR2 FQGNSA come from the germline V gene. The CDR3 has 16 amino acids. V shed 1 base, J shed 4 bases, and the junction held 10 bases outside the gene matches.

CDR3 in amino acids: CASSTPDRGREKLFF. CDR3 nucleotide sequence: TGTGCCAGCAGTACACCGGACAGGGGTCGTGAAAAACTGTTTTTT. The genes are TRBV28 and TRBJ1-4; TRBD1 aligns across 9 bases. Germline loops: CDR1 MDHEN, CDR2 SYDVKM. The CDR3 is 15 residues long. The V segment lost 5 bases and the J segment 7 bases; nucleotides outside the gene matches: 8.

This clone has only one observation. This chain uses TRBV28 with TRBJ2-7, with 11 bases identical to TRBD2. Unmatched junction bases numbered 6, after V lost 5 bases and J lost 3 bases. The CDR3 runs to 15 residues. From germline, CDR1 is MDHEN and CDR2 SYDVKM. The CDR3 reads CASSNSGRARYEQYF. CDR3 nucleotides: TGTGCCAGCAGTAATAGCGGGAGGGCTCGCTACGAGCAGTACTTC.

V is TRBV5-1 and J is TRBJ2-3; no reliable D call. There are 15 residues in the CDR3. The ends were cut back, 1 base at V and 2 bases at J, with 11 bases in the middle. CDR1 and CDR2 (germline): SGHRS, YFSETQ. The CDR3 DNA reads TGCGCCAGCAGCTTGTTCACCGCGGCCACAGATACGCAGTATTTT. Translating gives CASSLFTAATDTQYF.

The chain carries TRBV18 and TRBJ1-2; 7 nucleotides line up with TRBD1. V lost 6 bases and J lost 8; bases outside the gene matches: 12. Germline CDR1 and CDR2: KGHSH and LQKENI. The CDR3 is 14 residues long. The CDR3 DNA is TGTGCCAGCTCGTGGGAGACAGGGTTTTACGGCTACACCTTC. Its translation: CASSWETGFYGYTF.

The chain is built from TRBV9 and TRBJ2-2; no reliable D call. V was clipped by 1 base and J by 8 bases, with 12 bases between them. CDR3 length equals 14 residues. The V gene's germline CDR1 is SGDLS and CDR2 YYNGEE. This CDR3 is CASSVLYYSGELFF. For the CDR3, the DNA is TGTGCCAGCAGCGTACTGTATTATTCGGGGGAGCTGTTTTTT.

Here the CDR3 reads CASSYSGTENEKLFF. The CDR3 DNA follows: TGTGCCAGCAGTTACTCCGGGACAGAAAATGAAAAACTGTTTTTT. This chain uses TRBV6-5 with TRBJ1-4; 7 bases agree with TRBD1. Trimming at V came to 0 bases and at J to 5 bases, leaving 3 bases not matched to a gene. The CDR3 spans 15 residues. Germline loops: CDR1 MNHEY, CDR2 SVGAGI.

The chain joins TRBV5-1 to TRBJ2-5, with 9 bases lining up with TRBD2. Per germline, CDR1 SGHRS and CDR2 YFSETQ. V shed 3 bases, J shed 5 bases, and the junction held 8 bases outside the gene matches. There are 15 residues in the CDR3. CDR3 DNA: TGCGCCAGCAGCTCTTCTAGCGGGAACGGTGAGACCCAGTACTTC. This codes for CASSSSSGNGETQYF.

The rearrangement joins TRBV7-9 to TRBJ2-1; no firm D call. The ends were cut back, 5 bases at V and 0 bases at J, with 17 bases in the middle. This CDR3 is built from 17 residues. Per the germline V gene, CDR1 is SEHNR and CDR2 is FQNEAQ (reference sequence). CDR3 DNA sequence: TGTGCCAGCAGCCCGAGGTTGCGCACCGGCTCCTACAATGAGCAGTTCTTC. This encodes CASSPRLRTGSYNEQFF.

The gene calls are TRBV7-3 and TRBJ2-7, with 12 bases lining up with TRBD1. V shed 2 bases, J shed 5 bases, and the junction held 4 bases outside the gene matches. The germline V gene encodes CDR1 SGHTA and CDR2 FQGTGA. The length of the CDR3 is 15 residues. The CDR3: CASSLPGQGAHEQYF. CDR3 DNA sequence: TGTGCCAGCAGCTTACCGGGACAGGGGGCCCACGAGCAGTACTTC.

This CDR3 reads CASSTSGWVKNEAFF. The CDR3 nucleotides are TGTGCCAGCAGCACCTCGGGTTGGGTAAAAAATGAAGCTTTCTTT. This chain uses TRBV11-2 with TRBJ1-1; the D is unclear. V was trimmed by 5 bases and J by 7 bases, leaving 20 bases between them. Germline V lookup: CDR1 SGHAT, CDR2 FQNNGV. CDR3 length: 15 residues.

The chain joins TRBV4-1 to TRBJ2-2, with 8 bases fitting TRBD2. CDR1 MGHRA and CDR2 YSYEKL come from the germline V gene. This CDR3 is built from 17 residues. V gave up 3 bases and J gave up 7 bases; unmatched junction bases: 13. CDR3 sequence (DNA): TGCGCCAGCAGCCACCCGGGGCTAGCGGGTGTTTTCGGGGAGCTGTTTTTT. It translates to CASSHPGLAGVFGELFF.

The J gene is TRBJ2-7, the V gene TRBV6-6; 8 nucleotides agree with TRBD2. V shed 6 bases, J shed 4 bases, and the junction held 14 bases outside the gene matches. Germline V lookup: CDR1 MNHNY, CDR2 SVGAGI (reference sequence). This CDR3 comprises 16 residues. CDR3 DNA: TGTGCCAGCAGCACCAACCCATCGGGACTAGGTTACGAGCAGTACTTC. Amino acids: CASSTNPSGLGYEQYF.